This T cell receptor (beta chain) was identified in a study of cytomegalovirus exposure and HLA in healthy donors. Vbeta (60) and Jbeta (13) primers were used in the PCR. Libraries were prepared by immunoSEQ multiplex PCR; TCRdb keeps only in-frame clonotypes and omits some of them. This sample has around 300,000 clones, with 72% found just once. The receptor comes from a female donor in good health and CMV-seronegative. The sample was PBMCs.

As DNA, the CDR3 is TGTGCCAGCAGCTTAAATCTTTGGACTAGCGGCTACAATGAGCAGTTCTTC. Translating gives CASSLNLWTSGYNEQFF. The chain combines TRBV7-8 with TRBJ2-1; TRBD2 aligns across 10 bases. The germline V gene has CDR1 SGHVS and CDR2 FQNEAQ. This CDR3 region has 17 residues. The V gene end was trimmed by 2 bases and the J gene end by 3 bases; junction bases not matched to a gene: 7.